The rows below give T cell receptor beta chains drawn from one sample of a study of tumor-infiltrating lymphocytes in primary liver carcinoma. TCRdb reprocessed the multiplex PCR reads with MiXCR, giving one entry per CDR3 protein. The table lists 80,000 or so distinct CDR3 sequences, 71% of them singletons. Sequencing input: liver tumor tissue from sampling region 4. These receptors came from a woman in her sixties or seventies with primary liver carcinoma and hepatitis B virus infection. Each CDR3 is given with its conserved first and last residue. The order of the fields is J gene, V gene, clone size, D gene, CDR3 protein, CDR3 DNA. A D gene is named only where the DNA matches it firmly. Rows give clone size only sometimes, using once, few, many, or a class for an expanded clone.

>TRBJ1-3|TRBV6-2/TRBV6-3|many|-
CASSKQVDSGNTIYF
TGTGCCAGCAGTAAACAGGTCGACTCTGGAAACACCATATATTTT
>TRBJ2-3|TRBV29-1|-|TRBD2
CSTERGTDTQYF
TGCAGTACCGAGCGGGGGACAGATACGCAGTATTTT
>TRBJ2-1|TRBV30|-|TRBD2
CAWSVAGDWGEQCF
TGTGCCTGGAGTGTAGCGGGGGACTGGGGTGAGCAGTGCTTC
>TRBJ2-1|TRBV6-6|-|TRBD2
CASRTGGSSYNKQFF
TGTGCCAGCAGGACCGGGGGGAGCTCCTACAATAAGCAGTTCTTC
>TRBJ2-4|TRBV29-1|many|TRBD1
CSYGDRGKNIQYF
TGCAGTTATGGGGACAGGGGCAAAAACATTCAGTACTTC
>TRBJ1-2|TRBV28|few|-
CASRTGGENYGYTF
TGTGCCAGCAGGACGGGTGGGGAAAACTATGGCTACACCTTC
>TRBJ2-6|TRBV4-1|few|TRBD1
CASSQWGQGSGANVLTF
TGCGCCAGCAGCCAATGGGGACAGGGTTCTGGGGCCAACGTCCTGACTTTC
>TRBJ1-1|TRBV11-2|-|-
CASSLARVGGAEASF
TGTGCCAGCAGCTTAGCGAGGGTGGGCGGAGCTGAAGCTTCCTTT
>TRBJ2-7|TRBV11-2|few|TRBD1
CASSLSDRGREQYF
TGTGCCAGCAGCCTTTCGGACAGGGGTAGGGAGCAGTACTTC
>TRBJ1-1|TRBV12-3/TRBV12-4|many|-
CASVRISTEAFF
TGTGCCAGCGTCCGGATAAGCACTGAAGCTTTCTTT
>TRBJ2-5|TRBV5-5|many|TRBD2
CASSLATSGETQYF
TGTGCCAGCAGCTTGGCTACTAGCGGGGAGACCCAGTACTTC
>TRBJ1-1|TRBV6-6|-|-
CASSPLAAIKVLF
TGTGCCAGCAGTCCCCTCGCAGCGATCAAGGTTCTCTTT
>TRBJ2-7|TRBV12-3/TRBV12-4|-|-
CTSSLASWLSSMDYEQYF
TGTACCAGCAGCTTAGCGAGTTGGCTGAGCTCGATGGACTACGAGCAGTACTTC
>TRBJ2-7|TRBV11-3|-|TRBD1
CASSHGTGGNYEQYF
TGTGCCAGCAGCCACGGGACAGGGGGCAACTACGAACAGTATTTC
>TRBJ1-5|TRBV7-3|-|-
CTSSPDSNQPQHF
TGTACTAGCAGCCCGGACAGCAATCAGCCCCAGCATTTT
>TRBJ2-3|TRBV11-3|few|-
CASSLDSGGRGGHYF
TGCGCCAGCAGCTTAGATTCCGGCGGCCGAGGAGGGCACTATTTT
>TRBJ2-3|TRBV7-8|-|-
CAISLALGQSSTDTQYF
TGTGCCATCAGCTTGGCGCTCGGACAGTCTAGCACAGATACGCAGTATTTT
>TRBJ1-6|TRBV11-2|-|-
CASSLDPEANSPLHF
TGTGCTAGCAGCTTAGACCCTGAGGCCAATTCACCCCTCCACTTT
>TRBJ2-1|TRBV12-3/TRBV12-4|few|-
CASSLKLRGSGQFF
TGTGCCAGCAGTTTAAAGCTCCGAGGTAGCGGGCAGTTCTTC
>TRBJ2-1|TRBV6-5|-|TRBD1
CASSYQGQGARNEQFF
TGTGCCAGTAGTTACCAAGGACAGGGGGCGCGGAATGAGCAGTTCTTC
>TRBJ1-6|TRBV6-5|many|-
CASSYTRPQGSSYNSPLHF
TGTGCCAGCAGTTACACTCGGCCCCAGGGGAGCTCCTATAATTCACCCCTCCACTTT
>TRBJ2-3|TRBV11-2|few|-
CASNLTVGRPLDTQYF
TGTGCCAGCAACTTAACTGTTGGCAGGCCATTAGATACGCAGTATTTT
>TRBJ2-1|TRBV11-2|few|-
CAGSSGGNRNEQFF
TGTGCCGGCAGCTCAGGTGGGAACCGCAATGAGCAGTTCTTC
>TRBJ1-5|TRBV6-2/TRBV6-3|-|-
CASSYSGGDSPLSQPQHF
TGTGCCAGCAGTTACTCGGGGGGGGATAGCCCCCTCAGTCAGCCCCAGCATTTT
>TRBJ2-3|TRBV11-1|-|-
CANSLRSDADTQYF
TGTGCCAACAGCCTAAGGTCCGACGCAGATACGCAGTATTTT
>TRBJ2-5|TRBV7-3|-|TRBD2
CASSQLAGAWETQYF
TGTGCCAGCAGCCAACTAGCGGGAGCCTGGGAGACCCAGTACTTC
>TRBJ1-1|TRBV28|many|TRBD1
CASRKSGGLNTEAFF
TGTGCCAGCAGAAAATCAGGGGGTTTGAACACTGAAGCTTTCTTT
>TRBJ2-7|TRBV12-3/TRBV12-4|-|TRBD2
CASSSHPSGRARYEHYF
TGTGCCAGCAGTTCTCACCCTAGCGGGAGGGCCCGGTACGAGCATTACTTC
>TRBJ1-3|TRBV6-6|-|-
CASSSFESTIYF
TGTGCCAGCAGTTCCTTTGAAAGCACCATATATTTT
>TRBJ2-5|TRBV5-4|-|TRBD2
CVSSAGLQETQYF
TGTGTCAGCAGCGCGGGACTACAAGAGACCCAGTACTTC
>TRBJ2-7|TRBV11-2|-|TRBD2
CANSPPSGTSEQYF
TGTGCCAACAGCCCCCCTTCAGGGACTAGCGAGCAGTATTTC
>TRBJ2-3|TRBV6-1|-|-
CASSVAWAADTQYF
TGTGCCAGCAGTGTGGCATGGGCGGCAGATACGCAGTATTTT
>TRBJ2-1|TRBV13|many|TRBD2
CASSSAGASYNEQFF
TGTGCCAGCAGCTCAGCGGGAGCGTCCTACAATGAGCAGTTCTTC
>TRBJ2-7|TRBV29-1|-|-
CSAEVEASSYEQCF
TGCAGCGCTGAGGTTGAAGCCTCTTCCTACGAGCAGTGCTTC
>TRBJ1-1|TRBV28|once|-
CASMTGSLGTDAFF
TGTGCCAGCATGACCGGCAGCCTGGGCACTGACGCTTTCTTT
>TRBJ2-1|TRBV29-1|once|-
CRVAGPTRNEQSF
TGCAGGGTTGCAGGACCGACACGGAATGAGCAGTCGTTC
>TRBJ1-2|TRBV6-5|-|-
CASSSSMRGYAF
TGTGCCAGCAGTTCCAGTATGAGGGGCTATGCCTTC
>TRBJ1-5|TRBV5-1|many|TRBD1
CASSLEGGGNQPQHF
TGCGCCAGCAGCTTGGAAGGGGGCGGCAATCAGCCCCAGCATTTT
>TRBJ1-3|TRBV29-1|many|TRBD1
CSVVGTGGNTIYF
TGCAGCGTTGTCGGGACAGGGGGGAACACCATATATTTT
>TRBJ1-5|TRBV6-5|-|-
CASSSRGGNRPQHF
TGTGCCAGCAGTTCCCGGGGAGGCAACCGGCCCCAGCATTTT
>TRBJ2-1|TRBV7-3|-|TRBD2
CASSFRAGGAYNEQFF
TGTGCCAGCAGCTTCCGAGCGGGAGGGGCCTACAATGAGCAGTTCTTC
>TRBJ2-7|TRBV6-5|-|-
CASSSSLTYKQYF
TGCGCCAGCAGTTCCTCACTTACCTACAAGCAGTACTTC
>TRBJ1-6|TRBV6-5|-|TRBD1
CASSLTLTGNSSLHF
TGTGCCAGCAGTCTTACCTTGACAGGGAATTCATCCCTCCACTTT
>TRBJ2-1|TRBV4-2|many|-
CASSQDGVPHPYNEQFF
TGTGCCAGCAGCCAAGATGGTGTTCCCCACCCCTACAATGAGCAGTTCTTC
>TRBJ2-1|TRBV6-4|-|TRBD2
CANSPAGGTYNEQFF
TGTGCTAACAGCCCAGCGGGAGGAACCTACAATGAGCAGTTCTTC
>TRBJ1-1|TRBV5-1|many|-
CASSWQQNTEAFF
TGCGCCAGCAGCTGGCAACAGAACACTGAAGCTTTCTTT
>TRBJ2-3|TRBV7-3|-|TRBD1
CASSRGQGVPSTDTQYF
TGTGCCAGCAGCAGGGGACAGGGAGTCCCTAGCACAGATACGCAGTATTTT
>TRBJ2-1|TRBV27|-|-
CASTRGNNEQFF
TGTGCCAGCACAAGGGGGAACAATGAGCAGTTCTTC
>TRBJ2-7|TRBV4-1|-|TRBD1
CASRGNGRYEKYF
TGTGCCAGCAGGGGGAACGGCCGCTACGAGAAGTACTTC
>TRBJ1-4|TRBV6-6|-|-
CVSSTSRGVKKLFF
TGTGTCAGCAGCACATCGCGAGGGGTAAAAAAACTGTTTTTT
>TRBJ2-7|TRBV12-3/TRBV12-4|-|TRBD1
CTSSTRDRGGYEQYF
TGTACCAGCAGTACCCGGGACAGGGGCGGGTATGAGCAGTACTTC
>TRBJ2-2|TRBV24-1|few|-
CATSKPGQNTGELFF
TGTGCCACCAGCAAGCCGGGACAGAACACCGGGGAGCTGTTTTTT
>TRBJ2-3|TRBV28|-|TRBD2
CASSPRPGTSGYTDAQYF
TGTGCCAGCAGTCCCCGACCGGGGACTAGCGGTTACACAGATGCGCAGTATTTT
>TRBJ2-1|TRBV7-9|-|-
CASNLDSYYNEQFF
TGTGCCAGCAACCTAGACAGCTACTACAATGAACAGTTCTTC
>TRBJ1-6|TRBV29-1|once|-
CSVTVGASNNSPLHF
TGCAGCGTTACAGTAGGGGCCTCAAATAATTCGCCCCTCCACTTT